The table lists the clone carrying this T cell receptor (beta chain) with a few counts. These data belong to a study of T-cell memory formation after mild COVID-19. The CDR3 is 15 amino acids. V was trimmed by 3 bases and J by 1 base, leaving 7 bases between them. Per germline, CDR1 MGHRA and CDR2 YSYEKL. Via MiXCR, TCRdb re-called the 5' RACE reads, giving one row per CDR3 protein. The sample has roughly 250,000 distinct CDR3 sequences, about 17% seen once; the top ten hold approximately 3.5%. The sequence came from a man aged 18 to 30 who had mild COVID-19 (a few samples of this study predate the infection). Cell type and time point are not known. The chain has TRBV4-1 and TRBJ2-6, with D possibly being TRBD1 (6 bases). The sequenced sample was PBMCs or a T cell subset sorted from them (not recorded which). CDR3 in DNA: TGCGCCAGCAGCCATACAGGGTCTGGGGCCAACGTCCTGACTTTC. Translating gives CASSHTGSGANVLTF.